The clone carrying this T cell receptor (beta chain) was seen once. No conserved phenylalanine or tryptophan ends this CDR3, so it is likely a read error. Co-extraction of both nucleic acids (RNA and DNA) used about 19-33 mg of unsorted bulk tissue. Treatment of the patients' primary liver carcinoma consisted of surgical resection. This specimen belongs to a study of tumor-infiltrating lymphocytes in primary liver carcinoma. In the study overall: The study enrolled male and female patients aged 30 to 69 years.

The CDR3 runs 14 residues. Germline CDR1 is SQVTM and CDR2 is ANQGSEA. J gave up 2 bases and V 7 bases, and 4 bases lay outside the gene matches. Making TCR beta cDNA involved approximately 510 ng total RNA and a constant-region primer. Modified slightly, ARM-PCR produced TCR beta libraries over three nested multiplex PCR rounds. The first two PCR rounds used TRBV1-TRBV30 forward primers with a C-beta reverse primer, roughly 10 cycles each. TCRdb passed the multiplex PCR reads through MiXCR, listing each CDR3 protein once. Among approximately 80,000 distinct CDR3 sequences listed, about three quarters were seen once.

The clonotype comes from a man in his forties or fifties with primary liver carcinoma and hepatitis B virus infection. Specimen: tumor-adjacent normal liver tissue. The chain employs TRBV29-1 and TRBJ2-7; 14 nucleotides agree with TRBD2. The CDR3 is CSAVGLAGAYEQYL. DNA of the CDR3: TGCAGCGCTGTGGGACTAGCGGGGGCCTACGAGCAGTACTTG.